This T cell receptor (beta chain) was retrieved from a study of monozygotic twins with inflammatory bowel disease. Via template switching, UMIs carrying a 6-nucleotide sample barcode were introduced. TCRdb re-called the 5' RACE reads and gives one entry per CDR3 protein, without DNA. The specimen's table records some 200,000 distinct CDR3 sequences. Whole blood served as the source of total RNA, and no T cell sorting took place. This TCR came from a human donor with ulcerative colitis or Crohn's disease, or a healthy co-twin of an affected twin (not recorded which). Sequencing used blood.

Here the CDR3 reads CASIGGRGNTIYF. The rearrangement links TRBV10-2 to TRBJ1-3. The V gene's germline CDR1 is WSHSY and CDR2 SAAADI. This CDR3 has 13 amino acids.